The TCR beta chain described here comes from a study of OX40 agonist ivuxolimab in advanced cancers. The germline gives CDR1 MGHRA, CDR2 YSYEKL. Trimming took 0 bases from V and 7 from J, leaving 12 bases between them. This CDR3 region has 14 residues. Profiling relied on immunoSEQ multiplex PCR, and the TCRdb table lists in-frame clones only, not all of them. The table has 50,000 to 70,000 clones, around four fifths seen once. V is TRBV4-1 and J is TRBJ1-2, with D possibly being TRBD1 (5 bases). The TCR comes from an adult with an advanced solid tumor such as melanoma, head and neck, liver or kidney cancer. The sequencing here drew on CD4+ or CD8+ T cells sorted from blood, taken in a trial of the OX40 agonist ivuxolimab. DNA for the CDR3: TGCGCCAGCAGCCAAGAACCGGGGCAGGGTGGCTACACCTTC. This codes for CASSQEPGQGGYTF.